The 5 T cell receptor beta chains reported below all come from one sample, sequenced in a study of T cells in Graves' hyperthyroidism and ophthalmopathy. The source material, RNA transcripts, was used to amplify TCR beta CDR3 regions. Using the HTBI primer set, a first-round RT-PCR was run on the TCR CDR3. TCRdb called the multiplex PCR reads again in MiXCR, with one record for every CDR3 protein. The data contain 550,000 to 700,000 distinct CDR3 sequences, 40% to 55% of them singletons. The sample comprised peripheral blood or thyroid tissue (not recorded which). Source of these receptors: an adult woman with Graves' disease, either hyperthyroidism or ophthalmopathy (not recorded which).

For the CDR3, the DNA is TGTGCCAGCTCACCGTCTTTTCGGAAATCCTACGAGCAGTACTTC. This codes for CASSPSFRKSYEQYF. The V gene is TRBV18, the J gene TRBJ2-7; D remains unclear. The CDR3 totals 15 residues. Deletions cut 3 bases from V and 1 base from J, with 13 bases between. Looked up from germline, CDR1 is KGHSH and CDR2 is LQKENI.

CDR3 residues: CASSTTGWRQYF. The CDR3 DNA reads TGTGCCAGCAGCACAACAGGGTGGAGACAGTACTTC. The V and J genes are TRBV7-8 and TRBJ2-5; perhaps TRBD1 as D (6 bases). The CDR3 is made up of 12 amino acids. V lost 5 bases to trimming and J lost 11 bases, with 15 bases between them. Germline V lookup: CDR1 SGHVS, CDR2 FQNEAQ.

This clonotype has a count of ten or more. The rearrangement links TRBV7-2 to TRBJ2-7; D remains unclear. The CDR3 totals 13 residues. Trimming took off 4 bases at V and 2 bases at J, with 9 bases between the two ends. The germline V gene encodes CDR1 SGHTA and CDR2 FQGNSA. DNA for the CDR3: TGTGCCAGCAGCTCACTACTACCCTACGAGCAGTACTTC. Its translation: CASSSLLPYEQYF.

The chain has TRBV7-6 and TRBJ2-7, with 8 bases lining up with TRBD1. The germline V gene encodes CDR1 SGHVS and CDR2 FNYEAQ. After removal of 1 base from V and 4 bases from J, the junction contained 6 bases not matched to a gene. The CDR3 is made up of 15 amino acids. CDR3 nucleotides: TGTGCCAGCAGCTTAGTAGGAGGACAGGGATACGAGCAGTACTTC. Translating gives CASSLVGGQGYEQYF.

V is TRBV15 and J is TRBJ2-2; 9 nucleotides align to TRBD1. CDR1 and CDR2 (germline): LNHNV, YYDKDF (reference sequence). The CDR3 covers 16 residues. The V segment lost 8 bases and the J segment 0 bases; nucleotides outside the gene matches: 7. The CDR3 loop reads CATDTRQGANTGELFF. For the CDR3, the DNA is TGTGCCACCGACACCCGACAGGGGGCGAACACCGGGGAGCTGTTTTTT.